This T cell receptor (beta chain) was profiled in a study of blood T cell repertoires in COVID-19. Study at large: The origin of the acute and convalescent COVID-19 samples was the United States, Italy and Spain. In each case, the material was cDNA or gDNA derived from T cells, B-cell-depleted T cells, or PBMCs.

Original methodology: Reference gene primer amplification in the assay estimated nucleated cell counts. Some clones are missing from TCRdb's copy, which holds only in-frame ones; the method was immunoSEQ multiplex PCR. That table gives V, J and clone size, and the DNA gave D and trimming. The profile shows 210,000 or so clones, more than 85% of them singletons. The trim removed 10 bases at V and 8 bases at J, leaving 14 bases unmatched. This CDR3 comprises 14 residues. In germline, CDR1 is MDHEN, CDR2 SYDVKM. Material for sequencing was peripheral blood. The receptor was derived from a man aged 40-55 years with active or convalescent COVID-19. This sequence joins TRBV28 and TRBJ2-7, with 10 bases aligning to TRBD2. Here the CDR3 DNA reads TGTGCCACCATCGGACAGCGGGAGGGCCGTCAGCAGTACTTC. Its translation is CATIGQREGRQQYF.